Following are 9 T cell receptor beta chains from one sample sequenced in a study of blood T cell repertoires in COVID-19. Sequencing used immunoSEQ multiplex PCR; TCRdb keeps in-frame clones, though not all of them. The repertoire holds about 83,000 clones, with around 84% as singletons. Specimen: peripheral blood. These receptors all come from an elderly man with active or convalescent COVID-19.

The chain has TRBV7-9 and TRBJ1-4; D perhaps matches TRBD1 (5 bases). The V gene's germline CDR1 is SEHNR and CDR2 FQNEAQ (reference sequence). This CDR3 comprises 16 residues. Trimming pared 0 bases from V and 2 bases from J, leaving 10 bases between. The CDR3 spells CASSLASGVTNEKLFF. The CDR3 DNA sequence: TGTGCCAGCAGCTTAGCTTCGGGGGTGACTAATGAAAAACTGTTTTTT. Full variable domain (rest looked up from reference TRBV7-9 and TRBJ1-4): DTGVSQNPRHKITKRGQNVTFRCDPISEHNRLYWYRQTLGQGPEFLTYFQNEAQLEKSRLLSDRFSAERPKGSFSTLEIQRTEQGDSAMYLCASSLASGVTNEKLFFGSGTQLSVL.

The chain couples TRBV28 to TRBJ2-2, with a possible D match to TRBD1 (6 bases). The CDR3 runs 14 residues. Trimming cost V 5 bases and J 6 bases, with 13 bases left between them. Per germline, CDR1 MDHEN and CDR2 SYDVKM. CDR3 in amino acids: CASSVPQGPGELFF. The CDR3 nucleotides read TGTGCCAGCAGTGTCCCACAGGGACCCGGGGAGCTGTTTTTT.

This clone showed up just a few times. The chain has TRBV28 and TRBJ1-4; D is uncertain. The CDR3 loop spans 15 amino acids. The V end was cut by 4 bases, the J end by 8 bases, with 17 bases between. CDR1 is MDHEN and CDR2 is SYDVKM in the germline V gene. CDR3 protein: CASSSPRSPGEKLFF. The CDR3 bases are TGTGCCAGCAGTTCCCCTAGGAGCCCGGGGGAAAAACTGTTTTTT.

The chain combines TRBV5-1 with TRBJ1-1; the D gene is possibly TRBD1 (5 bases). CDR1 and CDR2 (germline): SGHRS, YFSETQ. V gave up 0 bases and J gave up 3 bases, with 12 bases separating them. The CDR3 is made up of 15 amino acids. CDR3 nucleotide sequence: TGCGCCAGCAGCTTGGTCGGGGCGGGGGACACTGAAGCTTTCTTT. It specifies CASSLVGAGDTEAFF. The variable domain in full, with the rest retrieved from reference TRBV5-1 and TRBJ1-1, is KAGVTQTPRYLIKTRGQQVTLSCSPISGHRSVSWYQQTPGQGLQFLFEYFSETQRNKGNFPGRFSGRQFSNSRSEMNVSTLELGDSALYLCASSLVGAGDTEAFFGQGTRLTVV.

This chain uses TRBV11-2 with TRBJ1-2; weak D call: TRBD1 (5 bases). The V end was cut by 3 bases, the J end by 2 bases, with 13 bases between. There are 15 residues in the CDR3. Germline CDR1 SGHAT, CDR2 FQNNGV. CDR3 sequence: CASSLSGRTNYGYTF. CDR3 nucleotide sequence: TGTGCCAGCAGCTTGTCAGGACGGACAAACTATGGCTACACCTTC.

This clone was seen only once. This chain connects TRBV19 to TRBJ2-6, with TRBD1 identical over 8 bases. Germline V gene lookup returns CDR1 LNHDA and CDR2 SQIVND (reference sequence). The CDR3 covers 15 residues. V shed 5 bases, J shed 4 bases, and the junction held 4 bases outside the gene matches. CDR3 amino acids: CASSDRGPGANVLTF. CDR3 coding DNA: TGTGCCAGTAGTGACAGGGGTCCCGGGGCCAACGTCCTGACTTTC.

The chain links TRBV5-5 to TRBJ2-2; D remains unclear. In germline, CDR1 is SGHKS, CDR2 YYEKEE (reference sequence). The CDR3 spans 15 residues. V was shortened by 0 bases and J by 0 bases, with 6 bases between the two germline ends. CDR3 loop: CASSLAVSNTGELFF. CDR3 in DNA: TGTGCCAGCAGCTTGGCGGTGTCGAACACCGGGGAGCTGTTTTTT.

This chain connects TRBV2 to TRBJ1-3; TRBD1 matches at 8 bases. J lost 4 bases, V lost 6 bases, and 2 bases had no gene match. The CDR3 is made up of 13 amino acids. From germline, CDR1 is SNHLY and CDR2 FYNNEI. CDR3 nucleotide sequence: TGTGCCAGCAGCAGGGGGCCAGGAAACACCATATATTTT. Translated, it gives CASSRGPGNTIYF.

The rearrangement joins TRBV4-2 to TRBJ2-3; D may be TRBD2 (5 bases). The CDR3 contains 15 residues. Germline values: CDR1 LGHNA, CDR2 YNFKEQ. V was cut by 0 bases and J by 8 bases, with 15 bases left in between. CDR3 sequence: CASSQDAGARGTQYF. The DNA of the CDR3 is TGTGCCAGCAGCCAAGATGCGGGCGCTCGGGGTACGCAGTATTTT.